This T cell receptor beta chain was captured in a study of blood T cell repertoires in COVID-19. Across the whole study: PBMCs, B-cell-depleted T cells, or T cells were the source of the cDNA or gDNA that made up the material.

Under the authors' procedure: Amplified reference gene primers provided the basis for estimating nucleated cell counts. Generated by immunoSEQ multiplex PCR, the TCRdb table keeps only in-frame clones and is missing some. The V and J calls and the clone size are those of that table, but D and trimming were determined from the DNA. The sample holds about 67,000 clones, 88% seen once. The ends were cut back, 0 bases at V and 0 bases at J, with 12 bases in the middle. The CDR3 is 17 amino acids. The germline gives CDR1 LNHNV, CDR2 YYDKDF (reference sequence). Sequenced: peripheral blood. The clonotype comes from a woman in her fifties or sixties with acute or convalescent COVID-19. The chain has TRBV15 and TRBJ1-5; possibly TRBD1 for D (6 bases). The CDR3 nucleotides read TGTGCCACCAGCAGAGATCGGACAGCCTATAGCAATCAGCCCCAGCATTTT. Translation gives CATSRDRTAYSNQPQHF.